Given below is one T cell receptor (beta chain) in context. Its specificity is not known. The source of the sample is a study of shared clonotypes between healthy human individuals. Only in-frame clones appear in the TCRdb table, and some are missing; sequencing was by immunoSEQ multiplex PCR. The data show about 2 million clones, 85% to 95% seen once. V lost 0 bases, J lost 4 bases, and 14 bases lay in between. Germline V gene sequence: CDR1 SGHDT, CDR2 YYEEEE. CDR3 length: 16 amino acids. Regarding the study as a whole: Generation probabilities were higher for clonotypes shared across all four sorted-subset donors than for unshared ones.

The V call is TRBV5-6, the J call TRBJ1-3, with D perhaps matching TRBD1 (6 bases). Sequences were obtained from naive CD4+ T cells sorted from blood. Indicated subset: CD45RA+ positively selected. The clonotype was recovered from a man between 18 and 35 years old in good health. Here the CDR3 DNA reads TGTGCCAGCAGCTTGGTAGCGGGGGCGTACGGAAACACCATATATTTT. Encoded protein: CASSLVAGAYGNTIYF.